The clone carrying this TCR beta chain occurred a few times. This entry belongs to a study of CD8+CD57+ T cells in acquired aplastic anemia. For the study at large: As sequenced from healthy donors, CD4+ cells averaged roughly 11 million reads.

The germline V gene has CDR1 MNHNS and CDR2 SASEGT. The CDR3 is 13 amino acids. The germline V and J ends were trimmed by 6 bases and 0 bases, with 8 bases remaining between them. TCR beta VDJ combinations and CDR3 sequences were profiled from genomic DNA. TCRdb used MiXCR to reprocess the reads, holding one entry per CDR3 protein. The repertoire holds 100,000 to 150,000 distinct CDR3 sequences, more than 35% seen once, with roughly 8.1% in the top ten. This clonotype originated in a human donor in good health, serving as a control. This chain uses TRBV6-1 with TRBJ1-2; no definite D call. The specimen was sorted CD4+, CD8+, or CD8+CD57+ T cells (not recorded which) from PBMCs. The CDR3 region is CASSRAPNYGYTF. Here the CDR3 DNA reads TGTGCCAGCAGCCGGGCCCCTAACTATGGCTACACCTTC.